This TCR beta chain was identified in a study of shared clonotypes between healthy human individuals. Study context: Per donor, CD8 memory used one plate, CD8 naive used two, CD4 memory used three and CD4 naive used three. Study observations and caveats: The study drew on few donors, limiting represented genetic and exposure-history diversity. Rarefaction gave evidence that sorted-subset sequencing remained incomplete despite large depth.

As regards this clone: Its antigen is as yet unknown.

TCRdb's table, derived via immunoSEQ multiplex PCR, lists solely in-frame clones and lacks some. The sample records a few million clones, 90% to 95% being singletons. Only CD45RO-negative cells positively selected for CCR7 counted as naive CD8 cells, so terminally differentiated effector memory CD45RA+ cells were excluded. Trimming removed 6 bases at V and 6 bases at J, with 12 bases between. Per the germline V gene, CDR1 is SNHLY and CDR2 is FYNNEI. The CDR3 totals 13 residues. The V gene is TRBV2, the J gene TRBJ2-1; D remains unclear. The sequence was collected from a man aged 18 to 30 in good health. Some clones in this sample may be carry-over from other donors' samples. Sequenced: naive CD8+ T cells from PBMCs. The CDR3 spells CASSVYASNEQFF. As DNA, the CDR3 is TGTGCCAGCAGCGTGTACGCTTCCAATGAGCAGTTCTTC.